These 10 T cell receptor beta chains were sequenced from one sample in a study of T-cell reconstitution after alpha-beta-depleted transplantation in children. Library preparation (for TCRbeta) was performed with unique molecular identifiers. TCRdb ran MiXCR on the PCR reads and lists one entry per CDR3 protein. The table shows 500,000 to 600,000 distinct CDR3 sequences, with about 17% occurring only once. The specimen comprised PBMCs from the stem cell graft donor, sampled from the stem cell graft. All receptors derive from a human donor who donated a stem cell graft to a child with acute lymphoblastic leukemia.

This clonotype was recorded a few times. The chain is built from TRBV5-6 and TRBJ1-1; TRBD1 is a possible D gene (5 bases). Trimming cost V 1 base and J 7 bases, with 8 bases left between them. Looked up from germline, CDR1 is SGHDT and CDR2 is YYEEEE. CDR3 size: 12 residues. The CDR3 region has the DNA TGTGCCAGCAGCTTGTCTGGGGGTGAAGCTTTCTTT. This codes for CASSLSGGEAFF.

The rearrangement uses TRBV5-1 and TRBJ2-3; possible D gene TRBD1, 6 bases. V was pared by 4 bases and J by 2 bases, with 11 bases between. CDR3 length: 14 residues. From germline, CDR1 is SGHRS and CDR2 YFSETQ. CDR3 DNA sequence: TGCGCCAGCAGCATAGGACAGTACACAGATACGCAGTATTTT. It encodes CASSIGQYTDTQYF.

The chain is built from TRBV15 and TRBJ2-2; no clear D. The germline gives CDR1 LNHNV, CDR2 YYDKDF (reference sequence). The CDR3 is 12 residues long. The V end lost 2 bases, the J end lost 6 bases, and 4 bases lay between the germline ends. The CDR3: CATSRRSGELFF. The CDR3 DNA is TGTGCCACCAGCAGAAGATCCGGGGAGCTGTTTTTT.

The V gene is TRBV25-1, the J gene TRBJ2-2; D is uncertain. V gave up 8 bases and J gave up 1 base, with 14 bases separating them. This CDR3 is 15 amino acids long. Germline CDR1 is MGHDK and CDR2 is SYGVNS. This CDR3 is CASGSDLLNTGELFF. CDR3 nucleotide sequence: TGTGCCAGCGGCTCCGATTTACTGAACACCGGGGAGCTGTTTTTT.

At least ten counts were recorded for this clonotype. The CDR3 DNA reads TGTGCCAGCCATAGCTCTGGGGCCAACGTCCTGACTTTC. Its protein product is CASHSSGANVLTF. The chain links TRBV12-3 or TRBV12-4 to TRBJ2-6; unclear D gene. The CDR3 has 13 residues. Trimming shortened V by 8 bases and J by 0 bases, and 5 bases separated the two germline ends.

Worth noting for this clonotype: Germline is not matched at one junction end, which may reflect a read error. V gene TRBV27 combines with J gene TRBJ2-7; D possibly matches TRBD1 or TRBD2 (5 bases each). Germline V lookup: CDR1 MNHEY, CDR2 SMNVEV (reference sequence). This CDR3 has 13 amino acids. The DNA of the CDR3 is TGTGCCGGCAGTCAGGGACCGCCCTACGAGCAGTACTTC. Translated, it gives CAGSQGPPYEQYF.

The CDR3 DNA reads as TGCAGTGCCCCGCCCGAGGACAGCGCGTATAATTCACCCCTCCACTTT. Translation gives CSAPPEDSAYNSPLHF. The rearrangement links TRBV20-1 to TRBJ1-6, with D perhaps matching TRBD1 (6 bases). The CDR3 length is 16 residues. The V end lost 6 bases, the J end lost 4 bases, and 19 bases lay between the germline ends. The V gene's germline CDR1 is DFQATT and CDR2 SNEGSKA (reference sequence).

This clonotype was found a few times. CDR3 amino acids: CASSAGRTSYQETQYF. The CDR3 nucleotides read TGCGCCAGCAGCGCTGGACGGACTTCGTACCAAGAGACCCAGTACTTC. V usage is TRBV5-1 and J usage is TRBJ2-5; the D gene is possibly TRBD2 (5 bases). Germline V gene lookup returns CDR1 SGHRS and CDR2 YFSETQ. Trimming stripped 4 bases from V and 0 bases from J, with 16 bases between. The CDR3 spans 16 residues.

This clonotype was counted only a few times. The chain has TRBV6-6 and TRBJ2-3, with 7 bases aligning to TRBD1. Germline V gene data show CDR1 as MNHNY and CDR2 as SVGAGI (reference sequence). The J segment lost 6 bases and the V segment lost 7 bases, leaving 4 bases of the junction unmatched. There are 12 residues in the CDR3. The CDR3 loop is CASTKGADTQYF. The CDR3 nucleotides are TGTGCCAGCACAAAGGGGGCGGATACGCAGTATTTT.

This clonotype was observed a few times. The gene calls are TRBV5-1 and TRBJ2-5; 11 bases map to TRBD2. The germline CDR1 and CDR2 sequences are SGHRS and YFSETQ. The CDR3 is made up of 15 amino acids. Trimming cost V 0 bases and J 4 bases; bases outside gene matches: 2. CDR3 DNA sequence: TGCGCCAGCAGCTTGGCCCTAGCGGGAGGAGAGACCCAGTACTTC. The encoded protein is CASSLALAGGETQYF.